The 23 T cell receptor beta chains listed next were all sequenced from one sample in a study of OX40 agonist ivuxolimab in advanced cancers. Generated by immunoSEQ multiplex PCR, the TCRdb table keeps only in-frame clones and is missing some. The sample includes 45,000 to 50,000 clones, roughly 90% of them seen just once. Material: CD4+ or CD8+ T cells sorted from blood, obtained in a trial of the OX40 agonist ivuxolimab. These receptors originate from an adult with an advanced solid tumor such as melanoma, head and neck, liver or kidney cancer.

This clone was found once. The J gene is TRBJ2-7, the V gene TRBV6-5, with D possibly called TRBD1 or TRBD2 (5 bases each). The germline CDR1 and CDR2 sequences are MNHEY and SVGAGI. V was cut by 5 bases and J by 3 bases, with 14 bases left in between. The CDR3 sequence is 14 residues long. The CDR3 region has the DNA TGTGCCAGCAGTCGAGGGACCGTCTTCTACGAGCAGTACTTC. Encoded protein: CASSRGTVFYEQYF.

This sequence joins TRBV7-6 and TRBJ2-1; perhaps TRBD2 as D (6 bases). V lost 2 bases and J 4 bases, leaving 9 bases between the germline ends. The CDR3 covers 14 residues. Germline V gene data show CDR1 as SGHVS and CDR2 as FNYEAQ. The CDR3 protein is CASSLMREYNEQFF. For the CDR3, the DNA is TGTGCCAGCAGCTTAATGCGGGAATACAATGAGCAGTTCTTC.

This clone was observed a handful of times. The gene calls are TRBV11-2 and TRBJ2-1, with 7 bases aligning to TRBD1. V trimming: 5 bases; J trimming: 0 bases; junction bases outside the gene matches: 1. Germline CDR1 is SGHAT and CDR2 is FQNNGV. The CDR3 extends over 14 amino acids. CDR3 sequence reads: CASSDRVSYNEQFF. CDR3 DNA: TGTGCCAGCAGCGACAGGGTCTCCTACAATGAGCAGTTCTTC.

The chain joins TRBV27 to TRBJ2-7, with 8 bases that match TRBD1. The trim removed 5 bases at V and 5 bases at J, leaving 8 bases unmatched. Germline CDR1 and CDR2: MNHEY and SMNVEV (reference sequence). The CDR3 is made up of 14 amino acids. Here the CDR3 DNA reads TGTGCCAGCAGTGCGCTGACAGGGGTTCACGAGCAGTACTTC. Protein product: CASSALTGVHEQYF.

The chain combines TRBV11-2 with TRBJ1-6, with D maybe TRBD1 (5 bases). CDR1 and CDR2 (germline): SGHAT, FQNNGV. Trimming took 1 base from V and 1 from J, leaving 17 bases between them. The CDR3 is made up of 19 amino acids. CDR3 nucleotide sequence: TGTGCCAGCAGCTTAGGCACAGCAGGGATAGGATCCTATAATTCACCCCTCCACTTT. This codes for CASSLGTAGIGSYNSPLHF.

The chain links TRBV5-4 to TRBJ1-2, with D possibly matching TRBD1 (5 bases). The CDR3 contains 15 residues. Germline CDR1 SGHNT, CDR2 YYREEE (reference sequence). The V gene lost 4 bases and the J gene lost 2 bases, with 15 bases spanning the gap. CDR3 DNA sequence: TGTGCCAGCAGCCCCAAAGCCCCAGGGAACTATGGCTACACCTTC. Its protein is CASSPKAPGNYGYTF.

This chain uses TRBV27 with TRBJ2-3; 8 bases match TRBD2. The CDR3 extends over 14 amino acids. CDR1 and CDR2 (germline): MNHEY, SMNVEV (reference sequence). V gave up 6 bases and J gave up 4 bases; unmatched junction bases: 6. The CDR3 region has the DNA TGTGCCAGCAGCCAAAGCGGGAGCGCAGATACGCAGTATTTT. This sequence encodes CASSQSGSADTQYF.

The CDR3 loop is CASSPEAAGGPTDTQYF. CDR3 bases: TGTGCCAGTAGTCCCGAAGCGGCGGGAGGGCCGACAGATACGCAGTATTTT. The gene calls are TRBV19 and TRBJ2-3, with 9 bases identical to TRBD2. V lost 5 bases and J lost 3; bases outside the gene matches: 12. This CDR3 region has 17 residues. Looked up from germline, CDR1 is LNHDA and CDR2 is SQIVND (reference sequence).

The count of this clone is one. The chain's CDR3 is CASSFNGGANTGELFF. DNA for the CDR3: TGTGCCAGCAGCTTTAATGGGGGCGCGAACACCGGGGAGCTGTTTTTT. J is TRBJ2-2 and V is TRBV7-3, with TRBD1 as a possible D gene (6 bases). The germline V and J ends were trimmed by 3 bases and 0 bases, with 11 bases remaining between them. Germline values: CDR1 SGHTA, CDR2 FQGTGA. This CDR3 has 16 amino acids. Using reference TRBV7-3 and TRBJ2-2 for the parts outside the CDR3, the full variable domain is GAGVSQTPSNKVTEKGKYVELRCDPISGHTALYWYRQSLGQGPEFLIYFQGTGAADDSGLPNDRFFAVRPEGSVSTLKIQRTERGDSAVYLCASSFNGGANTGELFFGEGSRLTVL.

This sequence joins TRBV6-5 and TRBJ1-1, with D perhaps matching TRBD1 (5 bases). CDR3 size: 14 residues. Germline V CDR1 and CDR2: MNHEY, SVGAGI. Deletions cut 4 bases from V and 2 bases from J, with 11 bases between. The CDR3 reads CASSSGQANTEAFF. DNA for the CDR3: TGTGCCAGCAGTTCTGGACAAGCCAACACTGAAGCTTTCTTT.

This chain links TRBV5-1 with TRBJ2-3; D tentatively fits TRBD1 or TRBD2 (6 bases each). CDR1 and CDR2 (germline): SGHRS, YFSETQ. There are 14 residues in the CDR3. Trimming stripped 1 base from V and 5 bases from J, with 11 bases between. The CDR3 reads CASSLTQGGDTQYF. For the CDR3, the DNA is TGCGCCAGCAGCTTGACACAGGGAGGAGATACGCAGTATTTT.

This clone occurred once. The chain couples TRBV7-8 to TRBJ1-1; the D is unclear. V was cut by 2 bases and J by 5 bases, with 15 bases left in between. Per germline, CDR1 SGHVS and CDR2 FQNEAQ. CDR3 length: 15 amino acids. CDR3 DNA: TGTGCCAGCAGCTTACTGCCAGGAATTCGGACTGAAGCTTTCTTT. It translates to CASSLLPGIRTEAFF.

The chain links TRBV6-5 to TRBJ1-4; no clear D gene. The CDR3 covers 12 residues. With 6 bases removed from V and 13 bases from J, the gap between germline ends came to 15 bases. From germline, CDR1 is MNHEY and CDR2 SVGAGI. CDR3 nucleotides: TGTGCCAGCAGGTCCAGTGGCCCAGGACTGTTTTTT. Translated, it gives CASRSSGPGLFF.

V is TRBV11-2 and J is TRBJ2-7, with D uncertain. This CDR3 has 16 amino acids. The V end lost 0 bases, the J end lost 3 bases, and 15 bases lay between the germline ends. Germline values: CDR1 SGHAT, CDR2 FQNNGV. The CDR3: CASSLERLPKVYEQYF. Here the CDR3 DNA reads TGTGCCAGCAGCTTAGAACGACTCCCAAAAGTCTACGAGCAGTACTTC.

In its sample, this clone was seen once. The CDR3 DNA sequence: TGTGCCAGCCAGCCGCAGGGTATAACTGAAGCTTTCTTT. Translated, it gives CASQPQGITEAFF. The chain recombines TRBV18 with TRBJ1-1; TRBD1 might be the D (5 bases). Germline CDR1 is KGHSH and CDR2 is LQKENI. Trimming took 8 bases from V and 5 from J, leaving 15 bases between them. The CDR3 runs to 13 residues.

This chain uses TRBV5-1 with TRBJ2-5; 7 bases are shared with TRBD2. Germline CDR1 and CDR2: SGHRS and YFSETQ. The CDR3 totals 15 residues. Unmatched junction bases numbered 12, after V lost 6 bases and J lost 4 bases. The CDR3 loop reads CASTPGGTGVETQYF. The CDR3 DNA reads TGCGCCAGCACCCCGGGGGGTACAGGAGTAGAGACCCAGTACTTC. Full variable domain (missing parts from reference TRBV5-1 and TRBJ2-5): KAGVTQTPRYLIKTRGQQVTLSCSPISGHRSVSWYQQTPGQGLQFLFEYFSETQRNKGNFPGRFSGRQFSNSRSEMNVSTLELGDSALYLCASTPGGTGVETQYFGPGTRLLVL.

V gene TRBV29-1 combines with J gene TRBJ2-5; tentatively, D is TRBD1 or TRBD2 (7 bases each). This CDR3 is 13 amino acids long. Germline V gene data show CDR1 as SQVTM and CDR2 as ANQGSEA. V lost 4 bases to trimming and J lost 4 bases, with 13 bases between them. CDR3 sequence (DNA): TGCAGCGTTGGGCAGGGGGAGGGAGAGACCCAGTACTTC. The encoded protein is CSVGQGEGETQYF.

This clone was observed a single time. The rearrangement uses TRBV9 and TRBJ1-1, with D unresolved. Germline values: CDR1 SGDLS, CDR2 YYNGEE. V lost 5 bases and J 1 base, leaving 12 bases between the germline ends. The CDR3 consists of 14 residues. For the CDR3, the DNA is TGTGCCAGCAGTGTCCAGAACTCGAACACTGAAGCTTTCTTT. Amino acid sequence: CASSVQNSNTEAFF.

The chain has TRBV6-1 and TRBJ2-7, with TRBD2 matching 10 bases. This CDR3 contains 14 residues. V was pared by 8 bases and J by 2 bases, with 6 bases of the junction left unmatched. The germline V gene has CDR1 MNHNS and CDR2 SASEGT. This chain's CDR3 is CASSTSGITYEQYF. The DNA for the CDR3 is TGTGCCAGCTCCACTAGCGGGATTACCTACGAGCAGTACTTC.

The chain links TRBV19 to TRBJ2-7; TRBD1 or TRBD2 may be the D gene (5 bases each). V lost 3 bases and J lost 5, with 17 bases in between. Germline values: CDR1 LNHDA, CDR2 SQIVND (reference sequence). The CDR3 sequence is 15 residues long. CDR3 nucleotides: TGTGCCAGTAGTATGACCGGGACCACTACCCACGAGCAGTACTTC. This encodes CASSMTGTTTHEQYF.

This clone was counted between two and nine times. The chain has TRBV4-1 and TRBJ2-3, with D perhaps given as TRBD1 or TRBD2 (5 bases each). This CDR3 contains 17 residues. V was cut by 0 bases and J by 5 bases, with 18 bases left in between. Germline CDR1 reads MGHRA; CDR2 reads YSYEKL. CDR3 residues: CASSQDFGTRVGDTQYF. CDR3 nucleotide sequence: TGCGCCAGCAGCCAAGATTTTGGGACGAGGGTGGGAGATACGCAGTATTTT.

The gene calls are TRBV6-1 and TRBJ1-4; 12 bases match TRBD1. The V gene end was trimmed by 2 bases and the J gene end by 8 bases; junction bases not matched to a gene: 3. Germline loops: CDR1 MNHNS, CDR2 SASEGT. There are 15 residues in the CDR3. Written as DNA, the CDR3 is TGTGCCAGCAGTGAACCGGGACAGGGGGCGGAAAAACTGTTTTTT. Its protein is CASSEPGQGAEKLFF.

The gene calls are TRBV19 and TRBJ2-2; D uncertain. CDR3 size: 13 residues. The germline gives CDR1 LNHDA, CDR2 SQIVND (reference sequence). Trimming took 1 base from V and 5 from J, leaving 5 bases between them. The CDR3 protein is CASSIAVTGELFF. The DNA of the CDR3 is TGTGCCAGTAGTATAGCGGTGACCGGGGAGCTGTTTTTT.